Below, one TCR beta chain is given with its context. No antigen is known for it. Treatment indicated: oral pan-JAK inhibitor, 5-10 mg twice daily. The sample belongs to a study of CD8+ T cells in alopecia areata. Looking at the study overall: Treated patients took oral tofacitinib at 5 to 10 mg twice daily. Study results and caveats: Among the 100 top clones, expanded CD8+ clones, like scalp clonality, were significantly decreased by tofacitinib.

Reverse transcription of extracted RNA yielded cDNA, which provided the sequencing template. Assay: immunoSEQ multiplex PCR; the TCRdb copy retains only in-frame clones and omits some. The data show about 260,000 clones, with 60% seen just once and roughly 0.88% held by the top ten. The CDR3 loop spans 13 amino acids. Germline CDR1 ENHRY, CDR2 SYGVKD. V lost 7 bases and J lost 3, with 10 bases in between. The origin of this receptor is a human donor with alopecia areata. The rearrangement joins TRBV10-3 to TRBJ1-5; the D gene is possibly TRBD1 (5 bases). The sequences come from CD4+ T cells sorted from blood, collected around week 54, from a patient treated with tofacitinib. CDR3 bases: TGTGCCATCATGAGGGGACCCAATCAGCCCCAGCATTTT. Amino acids: CAIMRGPNQPQHF.